Listed below are T cell receptor beta chains from one sample, sequenced in a study of OX40 agonist ivuxolimab in advanced cancers. Here immunoSEQ multiplex PCR was the method, and the copy in TCRdb shows in-frame clones only, minus some. The repertoire includes some 50,000 clones, about 88% of them detected once, and less than 0.75% sits in the top ten. The sequences come from CD4+ or CD8+ T cells sorted from blood, collected in a trial of the OX40 agonist ivuxolimab. These receptors were collected from an adult with an advanced solid tumor such as melanoma, head and neck, liver or kidney cancer. Both conserved end residues are part of each CDR3. The order of the fields is D gene, clone size, J gene, V gene, CDR3 DNA, CDR3 protein. A D gene is named only where the DNA matches it firmly. The size entry is marked missing in some rows and otherwise reads once, few, many or a size class.

d_gene: TRBD1
abundance: NA
j_gene: TRBJ1-3
v_gene: TRBV5-1
CDR3nt: TGCGCCAGCAGCGGACAGGGGTTTGGAAACACCATATATTTT
CDR3aa: CASSGQGFGNTIYF

d_gene: NA
abundance: NA
j_gene: TRBJ1-1
v_gene: TRBV6-1
CDR3nt: TGTGCCAGCAGAGCGACGGTGAACACTGAAGCTTTCTTT
CDR3aa: CASRATVNTEAFF

d_gene: TRBD2
abundance: NA
j_gene: TRBJ2-1
v_gene: TRBV28
CDR3nt: TGTGCCAGCAGTTTCAGGACTAGCGGGAGGGCGGTTGAGCAGTTCTTC
CDR3aa: CASSFRTSGRAVEQFF

d_gene: NA
abundance: NA
j_gene: TRBJ2-7
v_gene: TRBV7-9
CDR3nt: TGTGCCAGCAGCTTAGCGGGCAGGCCAGGGTTCTTC
CDR3aa: CASSLAGRPGFF

d_gene: NA
abundance: NA
j_gene: TRBJ2-4
v_gene: TRBV6-6
CDR3nt: TGTGCCAGCATCGCGAGGGGGGTCAAAAACATTCAGTACTTC
CDR3aa: CASIARGVKNIQYF

d_gene: NA
abundance: NA
j_gene: TRBJ1-3
v_gene: TRBV6-1
CDR3nt: TGTGCCAGCAGCGGTGGGACAGGAAACACCATATATTTT
CDR3aa: CASSGGTGNTIYF

d_gene: NA
abundance: NA
j_gene: TRBJ2-7
v_gene: TRBV21-1
CDR3nt: TGTGCCAGCAGCAAAGCCCCCAGACAGGGCACTAGCGGGGAGGGGAGCGAGCAGTACTTC
CDR3aa: CASSKAPRQGTSGEGSEQYF

d_gene: TRBD1
abundance: NA
j_gene: TRBJ2-7
v_gene: TRBV15
CDR3nt: TGTGCCACCAGCGGACAGGCCTTTCAGGGCGAGCAGTACTTC
CDR3aa: CATSGQAFQGEQYF

d_gene: NA
abundance: NA
j_gene: TRBJ2-7
v_gene: TRBV2
CDR3nt: TGTGCCAGCAGTGCGGACTTATCCTACGAGCAGTACTTC
CDR3aa: CASSADLSYEQYF

d_gene: TRBD1
abundance: NA
j_gene: TRBJ2-2
v_gene: TRBV5-1
CDR3nt: TGCGCCAGCAGCGAACCGGGACAGGGAAACACCGGGGAGCTGTTTTTT
CDR3aa: CASSEPGQGNTGELFF

d_gene: NA
abundance: NA
j_gene: TRBJ2-3
v_gene: TRBV5-6
CDR3nt: TGTGCCAGCAGCTTTAGCGTTGCAGATACGCAGTATTTT
CDR3aa: CASSFSVADTQYF

d_gene: TRBD2
abundance: NA
j_gene: TRBJ2-1
v_gene: TRBV19
CDR3nt: TGTGCCAGTAGTAAGGGCGGGAGGGTTTACAATGAGCAGTTCTTC
CDR3aa: CASSKGGRVYNEQFF

d_gene: NA
abundance: NA
j_gene: TRBJ2-2
v_gene: TRBV4-1
CDR3nt: TGCGCCAGCAGCCAAGATCTGGCTGGGGAGCTGTTTTTT
CDR3aa: CASSQDLAGELFF

d_gene: TRBD2
abundance: once
j_gene: TRBJ2-3
v_gene: TRBV5-1
CDR3nt: TGCGCCAGCAGCTCTGGACTAGCGGGGTCAGGCAGCACAGATACGCAGTATTTT
CDR3aa: CASSSGLAGSGSTDTQYF

d_gene: NA
abundance: NA
j_gene: TRBJ2-1
v_gene: TRBV7-6
CDR3nt: TGTGCCAGCAGCTTTCAGGGGTTTGAGCAGTTCTTC
CDR3aa: CASSFQGFEQFF

d_gene: NA
abundance: once
j_gene: TRBJ2-1
v_gene: TRBV11-2
CDR3nt: TGTGCCAGCAGCCGCCAGCCGGGATCCTACAATGAGCAGTTCTTC
CDR3aa: CASSRQPGSYNEQFF

d_gene: NA
abundance: NA
j_gene: TRBJ1-2
v_gene: TRBV6-6
CDR3nt: TGTGCCAGCAGTTATGTAACGGGCGCCTATGGCTACACCTTC
CDR3aa: CASSYVTGAYGYTF

d_gene: TRBD2
abundance: NA
j_gene: TRBJ2-3
v_gene: TRBV6-5
CDR3nt: TGTGCCAGCAGTTTAACTATAGCGGGAGGCACAGATACGCAGTATTTT
CDR3aa: CASSLTIAGGTDTQYF

d_gene: TRBD1
abundance: once
j_gene: TRBJ1-1
v_gene: TRBV19
CDR3nt: TGTGCCAGTACCACTCAGGGGGCGCGAACTGAAGCTTTCTTT
CDR3aa: CASTTQGARTEAFF

d_gene: NA
abundance: NA
j_gene: TRBJ2-5
v_gene: TRBV5-1
CDR3nt: TGCGCCAGCCGCGCCGGCCCGGGGCAAGAGACCCAGTACTTC
CDR3aa: CASRAGPGQETQYF

d_gene: NA
abundance: NA
j_gene: TRBJ2-1
v_gene: TRBV7-8
CDR3nt: TGTGCCAGCACCCAAAGACCTTCCTTACTTTACAATGAGCAGTTCTTC
CDR3aa: CASTQRPSLLYNEQFF

d_gene: NA
abundance: NA
j_gene: TRBJ2-5
v_gene: TRBV7-9
CDR3nt: TGTGCCAGCAGCCCCAGAGGTACCCCCCAAGAGACCCAGTACTTC
CDR3aa: CASSPRGTPQETQYF

d_gene: TRBD2
abundance: NA
j_gene: TRBJ2-2
v_gene: TRBV30
CDR3nt: TGTGCCTGGAAGTTTAGTAGCGGGGCCGGGGAGCTGTTTTTT
CDR3aa: CAWKFSSGAGELFF

d_gene: TRBD1
abundance: NA
j_gene: TRBJ2-3
v_gene: TRBV19
CDR3nt: TGTGCCAGTAGGCCGACAGGGGGGCGTACAGATACGCAGTATTTT
CDR3aa: CASRPTGGRTDTQYF

d_gene: TRBD2
abundance: NA
j_gene: TRBJ2-2
v_gene: TRBV11-2
CDR3nt: TGTGCCAGCAGCTCGGGACTAGTGGGCACCGGGGAGCTGTTTTTT
CDR3aa: CASSSGLVGTGELFF

d_gene: TRBD2
abundance: NA
j_gene: TRBJ2-5
v_gene: TRBV5-1
CDR3nt: TGCGCCAGCAGACCGACTAGCCTCATCGGAGAGACCCAGTACTTC
CDR3aa: CASRPTSLIGETQYF

d_gene: NA
abundance: few
j_gene: TRBJ2-5
v_gene: TRBV5-5
CDR3nt: TGTGCCAGCAGCTTGGCCCTAGGGGCAGAAGAGACCCAGTACTTC
CDR3aa: CASSLALGAEETQYF

d_gene: NA
abundance: once
j_gene: TRBJ2-5
v_gene: TRBV7-9
CDR3nt: TGTGCCAGCAGCTTATCAAGGACCGGAGAGACCCAGTACTTC
CDR3aa: CASSLSRTGETQYF

d_gene: TRBD1
abundance: NA
j_gene: TRBJ2-7
v_gene: TRBV2
CDR3nt: TGTGCCAGCAGTGAAGAGACAGGGAACTCCTACGAGCAGTACTTC
CDR3aa: CASSEETGNSYEQYF

d_gene: NA
abundance: NA
j_gene: TRBJ2-1
v_gene: TRBV5-1
CDR3nt: TGCGCCAGCAGCTTCTCGACGAGCTCCTACAATGAGCAGTTCTTC
CDR3aa: CASSFSTSSYNEQFF

d_gene: TRBD2
abundance: NA
j_gene: TRBJ2-5
v_gene: TRBV19
CDR3nt: TGTGCCAGTAGTCCGACTAGCGGGATGAGTGAGACCCAGTACTTC
CDR3aa: CASSPTSGMSETQYF

d_gene: NA
abundance: NA
j_gene: TRBJ2-7
v_gene: TRBV5-1
CDR3nt: TGCGCCAGCAGCTTGGGACCGTTCTACGAGCAGTACTTC
CDR3aa: CASSLGPFYEQYF

d_gene: NA
abundance: NA
j_gene: TRBJ2-1
v_gene: TRBV2
CDR3nt: TGTGCCAGCAGTGTAGGATTCACTGAGCAGTTCTTC
CDR3aa: CASSVGFTEQFF

d_gene: NA
abundance: NA
j_gene: TRBJ2-4
v_gene: TRBV15
CDR3nt: TGTGCCACCAGCAGAGATCCGGTCGGCCGAGCCAAAAACATTCAGTACTTC
CDR3aa: CATSRDPVGRAKNIQYF

d_gene: TRBD1
abundance: NA
j_gene: TRBJ2-7
v_gene: TRBV7-9
CDR3nt: TGTGCCAGCAAAAGGACAGGGGGTAGCGGCCAGCAGTACTTC
CDR3aa: CASKRTGGSGQQYF

d_gene: NA
abundance: NA
j_gene: TRBJ2-2
v_gene: TRBV10-3
CDR3nt: TGTGCCATCAGTGAGTCGGCGGGGAGGCGGAACACCGGGGAGCTGTTTTTT
CDR3aa: CAISESAGRRNTGELFF

d_gene: NA
abundance: NA
j_gene: TRBJ2-2
v_gene: TRBV27
CDR3nt: TGTGCCAGCAGTTTTCTGGGCACCGGGGAGCTGTTTTTT
CDR3aa: CASSFLGTGELFF

d_gene: TRBD1
abundance: few
j_gene: TRBJ2-3
v_gene: TRBV7-3
CDR3nt: TGTGCCAGCAGCTTAATTGGGACCGGGACAGGGAACACAGATACGCAGTATTTT
CDR3aa: CASSLIGTGTGNTDTQYF

d_gene: TRBD1
abundance: NA
j_gene: TRBJ2-7
v_gene: TRBV19
CDR3nt: TGTGCCAGTAGTATGACGGGACAGTCCTACGAGCAGTACTTC
CDR3aa: CASSMTGQSYEQYF

d_gene: NA
abundance: NA
j_gene: TRBJ1-1
v_gene: TRBV27
CDR3nt: TGTGCCAGCAGCAAAGTGGGCACAGTGAACACTGAAGCTTTCTTT
CDR3aa: CASSKVGTVNTEAFF

d_gene: NA
abundance: NA
j_gene: TRBJ2-1
v_gene: TRBV7-8
CDR3nt: TGTGCCAGCAGCTTAGAGTTCGGGAATGAGCAGTTCTTC
CDR3aa: CASSLEFGNEQFF

d_gene: NA
abundance: few
j_gene: TRBJ1-2
v_gene: TRBV2
CDR3nt: TGTGCCAGCAGTGAAGGGGGAGGCTATGGCTACACCTTC
CDR3aa: CASSEGGGYGYTF

d_gene: NA
abundance: NA
j_gene: TRBJ1-5
v_gene: TRBV19
CDR3nt: TGTGCCAGTAGTTGGGGACCGTTCTTACCCCAGCATTTT
CDR3aa: CASSWGPFLPQHF

d_gene: NA
abundance: NA
j_gene: TRBJ2-2
v_gene: TRBV2
CDR3nt: TGTGCGACCAGAGCTCAAGGGTCCCCCGGGGAGCTGTTTTTT
CDR3aa: CATRAQGSPGELFF

d_gene: TRBD2
abundance: NA
j_gene: TRBJ2-3
v_gene: TRBV7-9
CDR3nt: TGTGCCAGCAGCCCGGGGGGGACAGATACGCAGTATTTT
CDR3aa: CASSPGGTDTQYF

d_gene: TRBD1
abundance: NA
j_gene: TRBJ2-5
v_gene: TRBV4-1
CDR3nt: TGCGCCAGCAGCCAGTGGACAGGGGGTTCGCAAGAGACCCAGTACTTC
CDR3aa: CASSQWTGGSQETQYF

d_gene: NA
abundance: NA
j_gene: TRBJ2-5
v_gene: TRBV18
CDR3nt: TGTGCCAGCCATGGGGGATACCAAGAGACCCAGTACTTC
CDR3aa: CASHGGYQETQYF

d_gene: NA
abundance: once
j_gene: TRBJ2-1
v_gene: TRBV29-1
CDR3nt: TGCAGCGTTAGTCGTGCACCTTCCTACAATGAGCAGTTCTTC
CDR3aa: CSVSRAPSYNEQFF

d_gene: NA
abundance: NA
j_gene: TRBJ2-5
v_gene: TRBV25-1
CDR3nt: TGTGCCAGCAGTGGGCGGCTAGAAGAGACCCAGTACTTC
CDR3aa: CASSGRLEETQYF

d_gene: TRBD1
abundance: NA
j_gene: TRBJ2-7
v_gene: TRBV29-1
CDR3nt: TGCAGCGCCGCTTGGACAGGGAGCCCTCTGAGCTACGAGCAGTACTTC
CDR3aa: CSAAWTGSPLSYEQYF

d_gene: NA
abundance: NA
j_gene: TRBJ2-4
v_gene: TRBV27
CDR3nt: TGTGCCAGCAGTTCCAATGAGGGTACCAAAAACATTCAGTACTTC
CDR3aa: CASSSNEGTKNIQYF

d_gene: NA
abundance: once
j_gene: TRBJ2-7
v_gene: TRBV5-1
CDR3nt: TGCGCCAGCAGCTTCGGCGGCGAGCAGTACTTC
CDR3aa: CASSFGGEQYF

d_gene: NA
abundance: NA
j_gene: TRBJ2-3
v_gene: TRBV10-3
CDR3nt: TGTGCCATCAGTGAGTTGCGGGGAGACACAGATACGCAGTATTTT
CDR3aa: CAISELRGDTDTQYF

d_gene: TRBD2
abundance: NA
j_gene: TRBJ2-2
v_gene: TRBV19
CDR3nt: TGTGCCAGTAGTTTTCTCTCGGGACTAGCCCCTGTAGGGGAGCTGTTTTTT
CDR3aa: CASSFLSGLAPVGELFF

d_gene: NA
abundance: NA
j_gene: TRBJ2-3
v_gene: TRBV5-4
CDR3nt: TGTGCCAGCAGCCGGGCCATTAGCACAGATACGCAGTATTTT
CDR3aa: CASSRAISTDTQYF

d_gene: NA
abundance: NA
j_gene: TRBJ2-2
v_gene: TRBV5-1
CDR3nt: TGCGCCAGCAGCTTGGCTCTGGTGAACACCGGGGAGCTGTTTTTT
CDR3aa: CASSLALVNTGELFF

d_gene: TRBD2
abundance: once
j_gene: TRBJ2-2
v_gene: TRBV2
CDR3nt: TGTGCCAGCAGTGAAGTAGAACTAGCGGGAGAGCTGTTTTTT
CDR3aa: CASSEVELAGELFF